This T cell receptor beta chain was found in a study of T-cell reconstitution after alpha-beta-depleted transplantation in children. V lost 6 bases, J lost 0 bases, and 17 bases lay in between. Germline CDR1 reads MNHNS; CDR2 reads SASEGT. The CDR3 has 16 residues. Unique molecular identifiers were incorporated during preparation of the TCRbeta library. One entry per CDR3 protein results from TCRdb running MiXCR on the PCR reads. Of approximately 210,000 distinct CDR3 sequences listed, roughly 15% are singletons. The sequencing here drew on PBMCs from the stem cell graft donor, taken from the stem cell graft. The gene calls are TRBV6-1 and TRBJ1-1; D might be TRBD1 (6 bases). The sequence came from a human donor who donated a stem cell graft to a child with acute lymphoblastic leukemia. CDR3 residues: CASRLVQGGMNTEAFF. CDR3 nucleotides: TGTGCCAGCAGATTGGTACAGGGAGGGATGAACACTGAAGCTTTCTTT.